What follows are 10 T cell receptor beta chains derived from one specimen sequenced in a study of T cells in localized non-small cell lung cancer. Measured with immunoSEQ multiplex PCR; TCRdb has only the in-frame clones, and not every one. Altogether some 1,400 clones are present, about 20% being singletons, with the ten largest covering roughly 18%. The input for sequencing was lung tumor tissue, taken before any cancer treatment. Receptors were obtained from a female donor aged 60 or older with stage I squamous cell lung carcinoma.

This clone was observed a handful of times. The chain is built from TRBV11-3 and TRBJ2-2; D is ambiguous. Germline V gene data show CDR1 as SGHNT and CDR2 as YENEEA. V lost 5 bases and J 1 base, leaving 8 bases between the germline ends. The CDR3 has 14 amino acids. This CDR3 is CASSPFGNTGELFF. DNA for the CDR3: TGTGCCAGCAGCCCCTTCGGGAACACCGGGGAGCTGTTTTTT.

There are a few counts of this clone. The V and J genes are TRBV5-1 and TRBJ1-1; 8 bases match TRBD1. Per germline, CDR1 SGHRS and CDR2 YFSETQ. Trimming cost V 0 bases and J 1 base; bases outside gene matches: 2. The CDR3 is 15 amino acids. CDR3 sequence: CASSLAGTGNTEAFF. The CDR3 DNA reads as TGCGCCAGCAGCTTGGCCGGGACAGGGAACACTGAAGCTTTCTTT.

This clone was seen a few times. The chain is built from TRBV28 and TRBJ2-3; 7 bases align to TRBD2. The CDR3 is made up of 15 amino acids. The trim removed 7 bases at V and 3 bases at J, leaving 10 bases unmatched. Germline assignment: CDR1 MDHEN and CDR2 SYDVKM. This CDR3 reads CASIASGLITDTQYF. For the CDR3, the DNA is TGTGCCAGCATCGCTAGCGGTTTGATTACAGATACGCAGTATTTT.

The chain couples TRBV18 to TRBJ2-3; 12 nucleotides align to TRBD1. The J segment lost 5 bases and the V segment lost 3 bases, leaving 3 bases of the junction unmatched. The V gene's germline CDR1 is KGHSH and CDR2 LQKENI. The CDR3 has 15 residues. The chain's CDR3 is CASSPGQGAGDTQYF. CDR3 in DNA: TGTGCCAGCTCACCGGGACAGGGGGCCGGAGATACGCAGTATTTT.

This clone was counted between two and nine times. The chain carries TRBV5-1 and TRBJ2-7; 7 bases are a match to TRBD2. Germline CDR1 is SGHRS and CDR2 is YFSETQ. The V segment lost 4 bases and the J segment 2 bases; nucleotides outside the gene matches: 6. The CDR3 is 14 amino acids. The CDR3 here is CASSTPGGTYEQYF. Written as DNA, the CDR3 is TGCGCCAGCAGCACCCCGGGGGGTACCTACGAGCAGTACTTC.

The sample holds a few counts of this clone. This chain joins TRBV6-8 and TRBJ2-7; D is possibly TRBD1 (5 bases). With 6 bases removed from V and 3 bases from J, the gap between germline ends came to 18 bases. The V gene's germline CDR1 is MNHGY and CDR2 SAAAGT. This CDR3 is 15 amino acids long. In DNA form, the CDR3 reads TGTGCCAGCAGGCCGACAGATCTAGGCTTCTACGAGCAGTACTTC. Its protein is CASRPTDLGFYEQYF.

This clone is deemed large. The rearrangement uses TRBV11-3 and TRBJ2-4; D possibly corresponds to TRBD2 (7 bases). CDR1 is SGHNT, CDR2 YENEEA, per germline. Between the trimmed V and J ends, which lost 4 bases and 6 bases, there was a span of 13 bases. The CDR3 spans 14 residues. DNA for the CDR3: TGTGCCAGCAGCTACACAGGGAGGGGAAACATTCAGTACTTC. It yields the protein CASSYTGRGNIQYF.

This clone is medium-sized within its sample. The V gene is TRBV11-3, the J gene TRBJ2-5, with D maybe TRBD2 (5 bases). V lost 0 bases to trimming and J lost 3 bases, with 11 bases between them. Germline values: CDR1 SGHNT, CDR2 YENEEA. CDR3 length: 15 residues. The CDR3 sequence is CASSLEGGGEETQYF. CDR3 DNA: TGTGCCAGCAGCTTAGAGGGTGGAGGAGAAGAGACCCAGTACTTC.

The DNA for the CDR3 is TGTGCCAGCTCACCCCTAAGGCGAATTGATACTAACTATGGCTACACCTTC. It is translated as CASSPLRRIDTNYGYTF. V and J are TRBV18 and TRBJ1-2; no clear D gene. Germline CDR1 is KGHSH and CDR2 is LQKENI. Trimming removed 3 bases from V and 0 bases from J, with 17 bases in between. CDR3 length: 17 amino acids.

By share, this clone ranks as medium-sized (0.01 to 0.1%). The chain uses TRBV11-3 and TRBJ1-1; TRBD1 might be the D (5 bases). Germline V lookup: CDR1 SGHNT, CDR2 YENEEA. V shed 2 bases and J shed 2 bases, with 15 bases lying between them. The CDR3 is made up of 16 amino acids. The chain's CDR3 is CASSLTFGALNTEAFF. The CDR3 bases are TGTGCCAGCAGCTTAACCTTTGGGGCCCTAAACACTGAAGCTTTCTTT.